This T cell receptor beta chain was sequenced in a study of OX40 agonist ivuxolimab in advanced cancers. Points on this clone: Its antigen is undetermined.

Deletions cut 5 bases from V and 2 bases from J, with 11 bases between. Germline V gene sequence: CDR1 KGHSH, CDR2 LQKENI. This CDR3 is 14 amino acids long. Study-wide points: Averaged across samples, CD8+ T cells carried more expanded clones than CD4+ did.

Profiling relied on immunoSEQ multiplex PCR, and the TCRdb table lists in-frame clones only, not all of them. Seen here are roughly 64,000 clones, over 65% observed once, and the top ten hold approximately 2.4%. This TCR was recovered from an adult with an advanced solid tumor such as melanoma, head and neck, liver or kidney cancer. This chain joins TRBV18 and TRBJ2-3; possibly TRBD1 or TRBD2 for D (6 bases each). The source was CD4+ or CD8+ T cells sorted from blood, collected in a trial of the OX40 agonist ivuxolimab. The CDR3 sequence is CASSSWGATDTQYF. The CDR3 region has the DNA TGTGCCAGCTCATCTTGGGGGGCCACAGATACGCAGTATTTT.